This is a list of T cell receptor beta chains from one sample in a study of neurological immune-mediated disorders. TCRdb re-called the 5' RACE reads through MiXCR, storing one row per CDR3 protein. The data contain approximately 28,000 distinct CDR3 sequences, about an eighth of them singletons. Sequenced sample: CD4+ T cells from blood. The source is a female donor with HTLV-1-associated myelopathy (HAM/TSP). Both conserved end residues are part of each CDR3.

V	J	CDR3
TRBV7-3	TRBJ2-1	CASSLIGTSGGVDEQFF
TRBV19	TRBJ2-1	CASSTQIGNEQFF
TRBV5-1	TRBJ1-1	CASSLGGDETFF
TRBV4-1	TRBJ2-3	CASSQLAGVVDTQYF
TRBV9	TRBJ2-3	CASSVEGAGGPGNTQYF
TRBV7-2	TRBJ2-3	CASSLAFSGFTDTQYF
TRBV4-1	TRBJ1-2	CASSLSTTGLLANYGYTF
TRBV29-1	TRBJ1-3	CSVLPTGVGNTIYF
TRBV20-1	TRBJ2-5	CSASILAGGKETQYF
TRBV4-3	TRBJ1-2	CASSKKTDGYGYTF
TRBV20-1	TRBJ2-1	CSAGRGSYNEQFF
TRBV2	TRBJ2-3	CASSEVWGSGDTQYF
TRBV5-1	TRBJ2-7	CASSYLDRGRWDEQYF
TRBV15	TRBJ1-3	CATSREGGGNTIYF
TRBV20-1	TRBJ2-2	CSARDPGRGLNTGELFF
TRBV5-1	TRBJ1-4	CASSLGTALSANEKLFF
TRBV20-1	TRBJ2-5	CSARDPGLKETQYF
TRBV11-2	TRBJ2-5	CASSLVRETQYF
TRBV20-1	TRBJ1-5	CSARADSLNQPQHF
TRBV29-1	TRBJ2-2	CSVCKENTGELFF
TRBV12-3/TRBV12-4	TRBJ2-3	CASSFYTDTQYF
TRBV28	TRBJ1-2	CASRDTSYGYTF
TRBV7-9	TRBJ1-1	CASSLVNAWGTEAFF
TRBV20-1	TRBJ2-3	CSATTGGGTDTQYF
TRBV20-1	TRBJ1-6	CSARGYASETVNSPLHF
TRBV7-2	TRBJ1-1	CASSLSRRDTEAFF
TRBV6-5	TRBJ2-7	CATGNQYEQYF
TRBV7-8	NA	CASSFKTGSRNEQFF
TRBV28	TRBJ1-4	CASSLSGQLNEKLFF